This T cell receptor (beta chain) was identified in a study of neurological immune-mediated disorders. This clonotype was seen at least ten times. Antigen specificity is unknown. For the unsorted libraries, 2 million PBMCs stored at -80 C served as input. The cDNA was synthesized by 5'RACE incorporating 10-nucleotide random UMIs. The output of every sequencing run, over 160 million TCR-beta sequences, came from 15-18 subjects. Using its own MiXCR run on the 5' RACE reads, TCRdb lists one record per CDR3 protein. The sample yields approximately 32,000 distinct CDR3 sequences, roughly 14% seen once. The CDR3 length is 13 residues. Germline CDR1 DFQATT, CDR2 SNEGSKA (reference sequence). V was clipped by 3 bases and J by 2 bases, with 10 bases between them. Study results and limitations: Among expanded clones, no CDR3 amino acid sequences were shared across subjects, a pattern suggesting private repertoires in all groups.

This rearrangement joins TRBV20-1 to TRBJ2-5; tentatively, D is TRBD1 (6 bases). The sequenced material came from PBMCs. This sequence was found in a man aged 65 to 79 in good health. The CDR3, as DNA: TGCAGTGCTAGTAGCCAGGGGCAAGAGACCCAGTACTTC. Encoded protein: CSASSQGQETQYF.